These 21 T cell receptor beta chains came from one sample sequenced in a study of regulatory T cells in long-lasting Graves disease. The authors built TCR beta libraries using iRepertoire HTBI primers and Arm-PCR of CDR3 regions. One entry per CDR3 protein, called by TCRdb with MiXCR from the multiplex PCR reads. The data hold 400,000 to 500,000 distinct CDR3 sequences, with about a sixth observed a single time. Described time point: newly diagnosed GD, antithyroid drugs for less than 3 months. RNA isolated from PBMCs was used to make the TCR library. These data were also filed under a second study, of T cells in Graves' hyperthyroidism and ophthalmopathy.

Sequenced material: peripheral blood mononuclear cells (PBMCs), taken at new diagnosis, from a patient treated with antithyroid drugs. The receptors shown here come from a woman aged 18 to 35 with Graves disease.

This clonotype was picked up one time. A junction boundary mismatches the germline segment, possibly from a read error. CDR3 loop: CVSSSAGSYNEQFF. CDR3 coding DNA: TGTGTCAGCAGTTCTGCGGGCTCCTACAATGAGCAGTTCTTC. The chain links TRBV6-6 to TRBJ2-1, with TRBD2 as a possible D gene (5 bases). CDR1 is MNHNY, CDR2 SVGAGI, per germline (reference sequence). The CDR3 has 14 amino acids.

The CDR3 region is CASSVTGVNTEAFF. The CDR3, as DNA: TGTGCCAGCAGCGTAACAGGGGTGAACACTGAAGCTTTCTTT. The chain employs TRBV11-2 and TRBJ1-1; 7 nucleotides line up with TRBD1. This CDR3 comprises 14 residues. CDR1 and CDR2 (germline): SGHAT, FQNNGV. V was clipped by 5 bases and J by 0 bases; unmatched bases: 3.

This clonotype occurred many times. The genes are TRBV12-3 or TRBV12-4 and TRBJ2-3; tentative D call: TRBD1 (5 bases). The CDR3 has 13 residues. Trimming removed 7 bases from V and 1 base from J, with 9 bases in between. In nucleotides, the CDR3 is TGTGCCAGCACTGAACAGGGCACAGATACGCAGTATTTT. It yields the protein CASTEQGTDTQYF.

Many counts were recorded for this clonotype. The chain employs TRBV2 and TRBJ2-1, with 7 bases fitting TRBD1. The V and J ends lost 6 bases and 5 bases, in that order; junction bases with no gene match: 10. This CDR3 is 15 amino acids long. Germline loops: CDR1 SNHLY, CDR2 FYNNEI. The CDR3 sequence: CASRDNRGVNNEQFF. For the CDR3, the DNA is TGTGCCAGCAGGGATAACAGGGGAGTCAACAATGAGCAGTTCTTC.

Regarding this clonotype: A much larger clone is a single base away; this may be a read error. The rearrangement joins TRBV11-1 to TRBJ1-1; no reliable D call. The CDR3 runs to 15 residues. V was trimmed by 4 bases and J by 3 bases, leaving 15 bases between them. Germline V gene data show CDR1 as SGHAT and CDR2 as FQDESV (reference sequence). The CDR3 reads CASSSSRVLDTEAFF. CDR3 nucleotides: TGTGCCAGCAGCTCCTCCCGGGTCCTGGACACTGAAGCTTTCTTT.

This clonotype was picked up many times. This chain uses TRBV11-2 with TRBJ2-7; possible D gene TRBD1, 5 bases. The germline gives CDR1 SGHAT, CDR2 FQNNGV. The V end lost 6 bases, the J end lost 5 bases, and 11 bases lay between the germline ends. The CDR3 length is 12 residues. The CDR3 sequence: CASRSGWDEQYF. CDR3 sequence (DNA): TGTGCCAGCAGGTCAGGGTGGGACGAGCAGTACTTC.

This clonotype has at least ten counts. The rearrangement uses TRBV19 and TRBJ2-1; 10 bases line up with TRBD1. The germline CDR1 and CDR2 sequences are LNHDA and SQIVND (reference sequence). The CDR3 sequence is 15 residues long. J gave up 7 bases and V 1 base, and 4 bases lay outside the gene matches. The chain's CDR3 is CASSIGTGGYNEQFF. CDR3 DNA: TGTGCCAGTAGTATAGGGACAGGGGGTTATAATGAGCAGTTCTTC.

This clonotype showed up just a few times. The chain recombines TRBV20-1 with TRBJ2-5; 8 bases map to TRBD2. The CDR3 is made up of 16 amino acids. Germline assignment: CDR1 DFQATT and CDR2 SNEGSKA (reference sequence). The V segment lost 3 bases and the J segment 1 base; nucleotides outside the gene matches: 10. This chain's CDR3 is CSASTSGGAFQETQYF. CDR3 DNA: TGCAGTGCTAGTACTAGCGGAGGAGCTTTCCAAGAGACCCAGTACTTC.

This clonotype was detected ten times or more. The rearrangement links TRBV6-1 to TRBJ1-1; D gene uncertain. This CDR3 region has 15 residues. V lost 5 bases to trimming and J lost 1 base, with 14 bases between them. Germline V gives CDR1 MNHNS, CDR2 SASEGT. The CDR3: CASSPKPYRNTEAFF. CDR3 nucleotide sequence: TGTGCCAGCAGTCCAAAGCCGTACAGGAACACTGAAGCTTTCTTT.

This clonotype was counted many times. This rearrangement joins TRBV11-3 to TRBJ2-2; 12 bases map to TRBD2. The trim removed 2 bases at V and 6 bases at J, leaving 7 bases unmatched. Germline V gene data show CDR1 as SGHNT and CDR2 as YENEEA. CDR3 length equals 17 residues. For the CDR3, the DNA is TGTGCCAGCAGCTTATCACTAGCGGGAGGATCGGCCGGGGAGCTGTTTTTT. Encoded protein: CASSLSLAGGSAGELFF.

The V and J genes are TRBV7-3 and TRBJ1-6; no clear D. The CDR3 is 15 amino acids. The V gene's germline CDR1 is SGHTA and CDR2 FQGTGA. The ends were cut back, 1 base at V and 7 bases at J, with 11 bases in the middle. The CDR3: CASSLRPGYNSPLHF. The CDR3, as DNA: TGTGCCAGCAGCTTAAGGCCTGGATACAATTCACCCCTCCACTTT.

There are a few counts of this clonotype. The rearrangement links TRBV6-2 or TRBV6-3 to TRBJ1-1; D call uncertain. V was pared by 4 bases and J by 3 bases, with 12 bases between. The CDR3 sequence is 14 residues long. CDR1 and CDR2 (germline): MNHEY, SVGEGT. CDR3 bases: TGTGCCAGCAGTTTTTCCCAGAGGGACACTGAAGCTTTCTTT. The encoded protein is CASSFSQRDTEAFF.

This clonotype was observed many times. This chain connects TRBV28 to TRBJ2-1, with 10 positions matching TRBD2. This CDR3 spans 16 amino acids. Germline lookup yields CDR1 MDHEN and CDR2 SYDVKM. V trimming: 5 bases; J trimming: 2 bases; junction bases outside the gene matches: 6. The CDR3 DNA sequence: TGTGCCAGCAGTGAACTAGCGGGAAACCCCTACAATGAGCAGTTCTTC. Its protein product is CASSELAGNPYNEQFF. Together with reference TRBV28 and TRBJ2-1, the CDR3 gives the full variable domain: DVKVTQSSRYLVKRTGEKVFLECVQDMDHENMFWYRQDPGLGLRLIYFSYDVKMKEKGDIPEGYSVSREKKERFSLILESASTNQTSMYLCASSELAGNPYNEQFFGPGTRLTVL.

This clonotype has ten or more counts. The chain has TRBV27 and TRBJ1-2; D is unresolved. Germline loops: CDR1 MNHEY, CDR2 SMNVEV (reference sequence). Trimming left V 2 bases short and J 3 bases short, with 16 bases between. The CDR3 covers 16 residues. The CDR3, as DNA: TGTGCCAGCAGTTTAACGGTAGAACATCCTGACTATGGCTACACCTTC. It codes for CASSLTVEHPDYGYTF.

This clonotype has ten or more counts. The chain's CDR3 is CASSLGDSRGNEQFF. Here the CDR3 DNA reads TGTGCCAGCAGTTTAGGGGACAGCCGAGGGAATGAGCAGTTCTTC. V usage is TRBV28 and J usage is TRBJ2-1; 7 nucleotides agree with TRBD1. There are 15 residues in the CDR3. Germline loops: CDR1 MDHEN, CDR2 SYDVKM. J was trimmed by 7 bases and V by 2 bases; bases with no gene match: 8.

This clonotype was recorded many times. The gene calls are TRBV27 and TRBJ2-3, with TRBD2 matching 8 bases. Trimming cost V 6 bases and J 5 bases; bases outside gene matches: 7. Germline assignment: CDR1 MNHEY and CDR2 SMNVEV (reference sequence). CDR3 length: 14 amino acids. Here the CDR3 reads CASRPGLERDTQYF. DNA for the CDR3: TGTGCCAGCAGACCGGGACTAGAGAGAGATACGCAGTATTTT.

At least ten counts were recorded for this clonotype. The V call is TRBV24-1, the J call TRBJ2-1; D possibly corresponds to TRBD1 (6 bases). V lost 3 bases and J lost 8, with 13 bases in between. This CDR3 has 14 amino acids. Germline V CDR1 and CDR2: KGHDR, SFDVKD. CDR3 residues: CATSDTNRAHEQFF. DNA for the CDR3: TGTGCCACCAGTGATACCAACAGGGCCCATGAGCAGTTCTTC.

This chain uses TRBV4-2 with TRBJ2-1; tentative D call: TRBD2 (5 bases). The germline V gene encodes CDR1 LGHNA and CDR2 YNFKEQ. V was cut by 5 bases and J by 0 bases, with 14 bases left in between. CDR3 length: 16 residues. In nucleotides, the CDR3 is TGTGCCAGCAGCGTAGGAGGCGGCCCCTCCTACAATGAGCAGTTCTTC. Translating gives CASSVGGGPSYNEQFF.

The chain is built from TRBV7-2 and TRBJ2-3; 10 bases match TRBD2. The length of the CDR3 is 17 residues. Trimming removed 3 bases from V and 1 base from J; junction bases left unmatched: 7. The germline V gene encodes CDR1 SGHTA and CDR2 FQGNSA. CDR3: CASSFGLAGAGTDTQYF. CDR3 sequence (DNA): TGTGCCAGCAGCTTCGGCCTAGCGGGAGCAGGCACAGATACGCAGTATTTT.

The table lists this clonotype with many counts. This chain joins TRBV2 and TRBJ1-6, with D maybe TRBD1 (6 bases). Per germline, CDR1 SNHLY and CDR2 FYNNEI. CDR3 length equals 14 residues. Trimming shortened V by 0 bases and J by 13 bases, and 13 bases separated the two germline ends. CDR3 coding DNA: TGTGCCAGCAGTGAAGCGCTTCAGACAGGTCCCCTCCACTTT. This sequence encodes CASSEALQTGPLHF.

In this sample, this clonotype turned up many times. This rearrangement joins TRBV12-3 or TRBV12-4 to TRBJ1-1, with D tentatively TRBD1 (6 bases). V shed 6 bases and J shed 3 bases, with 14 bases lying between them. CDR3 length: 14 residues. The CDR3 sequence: CASSSDSRHTEAFF. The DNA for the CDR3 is TGTGCCAGCAGCTCGGACAGCAGACACACTGAAGCTTTCTTT.